This T cell receptor (beta chain) emerged from a study of blood T cell repertoires in COVID-19. The wider study: Whether acute or convalescent, the COVID-19 samples came from the United States, Italy and Spain.

Comments on this clone: At one boundary the junction diverges from the germline segment, which might be a read error.

Sequencing used immunoSEQ multiplex PCR; TCRdb keeps in-frame clones, though not all of them. The sample consists of more than 250,000 clones, 75% to 90% of them appearing once. The sequencing input was peripheral blood. The TCR sequence derives from a woman in her twenties or thirties who had recovered from COVID-19.

The CDR3 DNA reads TGTGCCAGCAGCCAACTGGACAGGGGCGCAATCTTC. Translation: CASSQLDRGAIF. The chain links TRBV3-1 (or the pseudogene TRBV3-2) to TRBJ2-7; 9 bases match TRBD1. The V gene's germline CDR1 is LGHDT and CDR2 YNNKEL (reference sequence). CDR3 length equals 12 residues.